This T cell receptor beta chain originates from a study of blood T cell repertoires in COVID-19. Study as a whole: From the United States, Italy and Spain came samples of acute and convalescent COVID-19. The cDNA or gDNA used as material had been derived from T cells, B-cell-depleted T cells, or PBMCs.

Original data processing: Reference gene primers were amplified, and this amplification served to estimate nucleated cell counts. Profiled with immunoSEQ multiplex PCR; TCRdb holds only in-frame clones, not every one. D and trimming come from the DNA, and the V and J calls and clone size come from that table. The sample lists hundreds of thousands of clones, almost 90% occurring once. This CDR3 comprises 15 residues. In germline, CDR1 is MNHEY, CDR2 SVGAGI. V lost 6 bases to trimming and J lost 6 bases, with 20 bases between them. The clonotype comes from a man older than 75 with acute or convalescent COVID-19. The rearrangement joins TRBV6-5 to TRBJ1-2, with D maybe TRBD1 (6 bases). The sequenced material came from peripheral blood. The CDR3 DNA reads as TGTGCCAGCAGCGTTACCTTCAGGGGTTTGGATGGCTACACCTTC. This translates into CASSVTFRGLDGYTF.